This T cell receptor (beta chain) was identified during a study of T cells after posttransplantation cyclophosphamide. The CDR3 is 16 amino acids. V was cut by 10 bases and J by 2 bases, with 21 bases left in between. Germline-derived CDR1 and CDR2 are SNHLY and FYNNEI. With regard to this clone: Its antigen is still unknown.

Sequencing was performed with immunoSEQ multiplex PCR; in TCRdb, only in-frame clones are kept and a portion is missing. The data contain around 17,000 clones, 85% to 95% of them singletons. Findings and limits, study-wide: TRB overlap between skin or GI tissue T cells and blood was limited. Later blood repertoires were often dominated by clones from the donor CD8+ memory compartment. After PTCy, TRB diversity resembled that of CNI/methotrexate controls.

A marrow graft followed busulfan-fludarabine conditioning, with cyclophosphamide on days +3 and +4. The starting material was CD4+ T cells sorted from blood, obtained after allogeneic stem cell transplant with posttransplant cyclophosphamide. The source of this sequence is a male patient aged 60 to 75 who received an allogeneic stem cell transplant from a related donor and was CMV-positive. A subset of T cells may come from the graft donor. The V and J genes are TRBV2 and TRBJ1-5, with D uncertain. CDR3 sequence reads: CATLGRGARGNQPQHF. The CDR3 nucleotides are TGTGCCACCCTTGGCCGGGGAGCTCGAGGCAATCAGCCCCAGCATTTT.